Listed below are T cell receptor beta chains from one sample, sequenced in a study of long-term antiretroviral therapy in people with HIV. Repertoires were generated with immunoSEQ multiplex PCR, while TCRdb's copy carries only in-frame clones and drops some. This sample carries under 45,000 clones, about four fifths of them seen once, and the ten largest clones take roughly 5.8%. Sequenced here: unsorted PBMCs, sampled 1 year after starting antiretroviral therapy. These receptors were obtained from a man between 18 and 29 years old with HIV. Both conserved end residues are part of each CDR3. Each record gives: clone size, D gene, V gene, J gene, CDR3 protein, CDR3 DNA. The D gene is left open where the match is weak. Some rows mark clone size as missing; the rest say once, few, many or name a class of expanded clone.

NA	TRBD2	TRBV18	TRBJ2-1	CASSPVGLAGGGDEQFF	TGTGCCAGCTCACCAGTTGGACTAGCGGGAGGTGGAGATGAGCAGTTCTTC
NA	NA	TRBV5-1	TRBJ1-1	CASSLGFTGPTEAFF	TGCGCCAGCAGCTTGGGGTTCACGGGACCGACTGAAGCTTTCTTT
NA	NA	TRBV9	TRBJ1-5	CASSSGGRFNQPQHF	TGTGCCAGCAGCTCAGGCGGCAGGTTTAATCAGCCCCAGCATTTT
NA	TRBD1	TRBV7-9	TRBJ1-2	CASSPGTGPYGYTF	TGTGCCAGCAGCCCAGGGACAGGGCCCTATGGCTACACCTTC
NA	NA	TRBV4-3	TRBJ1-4	CASSQEMGQGSEKLFF	TGCGCCAGCAGCCAAGAAATGGGGCAAGGGAGCGAAAAACTGTTTTTT
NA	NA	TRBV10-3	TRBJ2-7	CAISESTTYEQYF	TGTGCCATCAGTGAGTCAACGACCTACGAGCAGTACTTC
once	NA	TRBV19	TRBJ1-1	CASSTFAEAFF	TGTGCCAGTAGTACTTTCGCTGAAGCTTTCTTT
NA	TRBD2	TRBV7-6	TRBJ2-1	CASSTSGLSSYNEQFF	TGTGCCAGCAGCACTAGCGGGCTTAGCTCCTACAATGAGCAGTTCTTC
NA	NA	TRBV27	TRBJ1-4	CASSLSAMGGLSEKLFF	TGTGCCAGCAGTTTATCGGCAATGGGGGGGCTTAGTGAAAAACTGTTTTTT
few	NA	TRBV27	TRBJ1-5	CASSFNQPQHF	TGTGCCAGCAGTTTCAATCAGCCCCAGCATTTT
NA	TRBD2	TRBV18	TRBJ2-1	CASSRLRERELEQFF	TGTGCCAGCTCACGCTTAAGGGAGCGGGAGCTTGAGCAGTTCTTC